A single sample is the source of the 25 T cell receptor beta chains below, sequenced in a study of T cells in Graves' hyperthyroidism and ophthalmopathy. RNA transcripts were the template for amplifying TCR beta CDR3 regions. HTBI primers drove first-round RT-PCR of the TCR CDR3. TCRdb re-called the multiplex PCR reads through MiXCR, storing one row per CDR3 protein. The profile shows 300,000 to 400,000 distinct CDR3 sequences, about 14% of them singletons. Sequencing used blood. Source of these receptors: a woman aged 25 to 39 with Graves' ophthalmopathy.

The chain has TRBV4-1 and TRBJ2-5; maybe TRBD2 (6 bases). Germline CDR1 reads MGHRA; CDR2 reads YSYEKL. V gave up 0 bases and J gave up 1 base, with 9 bases separating them. The CDR3 consists of 15 residues. For the CDR3, the DNA is TGCGCCAGCAGCCAAGATGGGGACTTCCAAGAGACCCAGTACTTC. Protein: CASSQDGDFQETQYF.

The V gene is TRBV6-1, the J gene TRBJ2-3; TRBD2 matches 11 bases. The germline V gene encodes CDR1 MNHNS and CDR2 SASEGT. The CDR3 extends over 15 amino acids. V lost 7 bases to trimming and J lost 2 bases; unmatched junction nucleotides: 5. CDR3 residues: CASTRSGGDTDTQYF. As DNA, the CDR3 is TGTGCCAGCACCCGTAGCGGGGGGGACACAGATACGCAGTATTTT.

This clonotype appeared many times. This chain uses TRBV11-2 with TRBJ2-1; 9 bases match TRBD2. The CDR3 has 16 residues. V shed 2 bases and J 2 bases; nucleotides not matched to a gene: 4. Germline V gives CDR1 SGHAT, CDR2 FQNNGV. The CDR3 sequence: CASSLSRGGAYNEQFF. The CDR3 nucleotides are TGTGCCAGCAGCTTATCCCGCGGGGGGGCCTACAATGAGCAGTTCTTC.

This clonotype was recorded at least ten times. CDR3 in DNA: TGTGCCAGCAGTTTAGCCGACGATACGCAGTATTTT. Residues: CASSLADDTQYF. The J gene is TRBJ2-3, the V gene TRBV28; D remains ambiguous. This CDR3 has 12 amino acids. Germline-derived CDR1 and CDR2 are MDHEN and SYDVKM. V was trimmed by 2 bases and J by 6 bases, leaving 6 bases between them.

The chain couples TRBV5-1 to TRBJ2-1; TRBD2 aligns across 12 bases. The CDR3 sequence is 15 residues long. The trim removed 3 bases at V and 8 bases at J, leaving 6 bases unmatched. Per the germline V gene, CDR1 is SGHRS and CDR2 is YFSETQ. The CDR3 spells CASSSLAGGVDEQFF. The CDR3 nucleotides are TGCGCCAGCAGCTCACTAGCGGGGGGAGTCGATGAGCAGTTCTTC.

The chain uses TRBV7-9 and TRBJ1-5; D call uncertain. Trimming took 2 bases from V and 3 from J, leaving 14 bases between them. There are 16 residues in the CDR3. From germline, CDR1 is SEHNR and CDR2 FQNEAQ (reference sequence). CDR3 region: CASSLRLRVVNQPQHF. CDR3 nucleotides: TGTGCCAGCAGCTTAAGGTTAAGGGTTGTCAATCAGCCCCAGCATTTT.

This clonotype was seen ten or more times. The chain carries TRBV28 and TRBJ1-5, with D hard to call. Germline CDR1 is MDHEN and CDR2 is SYDVKM. Trimming shortened V by 4 bases and J by 6 bases, and 10 bases separated the two germline ends. The CDR3 length is 13 residues. CDR3 sequence reads: CASSWGRLQPQHF. In DNA, the CDR3 is TGTGCCAGCAGTTGGGGTCGACTTCAGCCCCAGCATTTT.

There are a few counts of this clonotype. The chain has TRBV4-1 and TRBJ2-3; no clear D gene. Trimming stripped 3 bases from V and 2 bases from J, with 6 bases between. The CDR3 has 13 residues. Germline V CDR1 and CDR2: MGHRA, YSYEKL. The CDR3 nucleotides read TGCGCCAGCAGCCAGGCGATCACAGATACGCAGTATTTT. Protein sequence: CASSQAITDTQYF.

This clonotype was seen ten or more times. The chain couples TRBV28 to TRBJ2-5, with TRBD1 matching 9 bases. The CDR3 consists of 13 residues. Per germline, CDR1 MDHEN and CDR2 SYDVKM. J gave up 5 bases and V 8 bases, and 6 bases lay outside the gene matches. CDR3 residues: CASAGTGSETQYF. The CDR3 DNA reads TGTGCCAGCGCGGGGACAGGGAGTGAGACCCAGTACTTC. The variable domain in full, with the rest retrieved from reference TRBV28 and TRBJ2-5, is DVKVTQSSRYLVKRTGEKVFLECVQDMDHENMFWYRQDPGLGLRLIYFSYDVKMKEKGDIPEGYSVSREKKERFSLILESASTNQTSMYLCASAGTGSETQYFGPGTRLLVL.

The sample holds many counts of this clonotype. V is TRBV7-9 and J is TRBJ2-7; 8 nucleotides agree with TRBD2. The CDR3 contains 14 residues. The germline gives CDR1 SEHNR, CDR2 FQNEAQ (reference sequence). The V gene end was trimmed by 7 bases and the J gene end by 4 bases; junction bases not matched to a gene: 9. CDR3 DNA: TGTGCCAGCACCGATAGCCAGCGGGGGTACGAGCAGTACTTC. Translation: CASTDSQRGYEQYF.

Ten or more counts support this clonotype. The CDR3 sequence is CASKEAGRNIQYF. The CDR3 bases are TGTGCCAGCAAGGAAGCGGGTCGAAACATTCAGTACTTC. The V gene is TRBV5-6, the J gene TRBJ2-4; TRBD2 is a possible D gene (6 bases). CDR3 length: 13 residues. Looked up from germline, CDR1 is SGHDT and CDR2 is YYEEEE. V was trimmed by 6 bases and J by 6 bases, leaving 13 bases between them.

In its sample, this clonotype was seen many times. The chain couples TRBV28 to TRBJ1-2; D gene ambiguous. Trimming removed 5 bases from V and 3 bases from J, with 10 bases in between. Germline lookup yields CDR1 MDHEN and CDR2 SYDVKM. There are 13 residues in the CDR3. For the CDR3, the DNA is TGTGCCAGCAGTCTTCCCGGGCACTATGGCTACACCTTC. Protein sequence: CASSLPGHYGYTF.

This clonotype was found a few times. The rearrangement uses TRBV29-1 and TRBJ1-2; 11 nucleotides align to TRBD1. Germline CDR1 SQVTM, CDR2 ANQGSEA. There are 11 residues in the CDR3. The CDR3 DNA sequence: TGCGGGACAGGGGGACCGTATGGCTACACCTTC. It encodes CGTGGPYGYTF.

This clonotype was seen many times. Relative to the germline gene, one junction end is altered; a read error may explain this. This rearrangement joins TRBV20-1 to TRBJ2-1; D could derive from TRBD1 or TRBD2 (5 bases each). The CDR3 has 17 residues. The germline gives CDR1 DFQATT, CDR2 SNEGSKA (reference sequence). The CDR3 here is CSVRIPHEGSSYNEQFF. CDR3 DNA: TGCAGTGTTAGAATCCCGCACGAGGGGAGCTCCTACAATGAGCAGTTCTTC.

This clonotype was recorded many times. The rearrangement links TRBV27 to TRBJ1-1; a weak D match, TRBD1 (5 bases). CDR1 MNHEY and CDR2 SMNVEV come from the germline V gene (reference sequence). The CDR3 covers 13 residues. Trimming cost V 6 bases and J 7 bases, with 15 bases left between them. DNA for the CDR3: TGTGCCAGCAGACCGCTAGGGGATTTTGAAGCTTTCTTT. Protein: CASRPLGDFEAFF.

This clonotype was counted many times. V and J are TRBV15 and TRBJ1-6, with a tentative D call TRBD1 (5 bases). V lost 8 bases to trimming and J lost 6 bases, with 11 bases between them. CDR1 and CDR2 (germline): LNHNV, YYDKDF (reference sequence). CDR3 length: 13 amino acids. CDR3 region: CATSRDGNSPLHF. CDR3 nucleotides: TGTGCCACCTCCCGGGACGGTAATTCACCCCTCCACTTT.

The rearrangement uses TRBV7-2 and TRBJ2-1; 8 bases agree with TRBD2. This CDR3 is built from 17 residues. The V gene end was trimmed by 1 base and the J gene end by 15 bases; junction bases not matched to a gene: 20. Germline values: CDR1 SGHTA, CDR2 FQGNSA. The CDR3 nucleotides read TGTACCAGCAGCTTAGAGATTGGGGCTCGGCGGGGGGCCTCTACGTTCTTC. Translated: CTSSLEIGARRGASTFF.

At least ten counts were recorded for this clonotype. Here the CDR3 reads CASSYIQVTDTQYF. CDR3 nucleotide sequence: TGTGCCAGCAGTTATATCCAGGTCACAGATACGCAGTATTTT. V gene TRBV6-5 combines with J gene TRBJ2-3, with D unclear. The germline V gene encodes CDR1 MNHEY and CDR2 SVGAGI. The V end was cut by 3 bases, the J end by 2 bases, with 9 bases between. The CDR3 is 14 amino acids.

The chain employs TRBV6-1 and TRBJ2-1; possibly TRBD2 for D (7 bases). The CDR3 extends over 14 amino acids. Trimming stripped 6 bases from V and 7 bases from J, with 16 bases between. Germline values: CDR1 MNHNS, CDR2 SASEGT. The CDR3 bases are TGTGCCAGCAGGGAGTGGGCGGGGGCTAATGAGCAGTTCTTC. It codes for CASREWAGANEQFF.

The CDR3 loop is CASSFRSRGFRNEQFF. DNA of the CDR3: TGTGCCAGCAGCTTCCGGAGCCGGGGTTTCAGGAATGAGCAGTTCTTC. V is TRBV4-2 and J is TRBJ2-1, with D possibly TRBD2 on 5 matching bases. V lost 5 bases and J lost 7, with 21 bases in between. Germline loops: CDR1 LGHNA, CDR2 YNFKEQ. This CDR3 has 16 amino acids.

With regard to this clonotype: A read error is possible here, since a much larger clone lies one base away. CDR3 DNA: TGCAGTGCTAGAGCCCCGGGACAGTCGAATGAAAAACTGTTTTTT. This sequence encodes CSARAPGQSNEKLFF. J is TRBJ1-4 and V is TRBV20-1, with 7 bases lining up with TRBD1. The CDR3 sequence is 15 residues long. Germline trimming cut 1 base from V and 5 bases from J; bases unmatched to any gene: 7. Per germline, CDR1 DFQATT and CDR2 SNEGSKA (reference sequence).

V gene TRBV5-6 combines with J gene TRBJ1-4; no clear D. The CDR3 loop spans 13 amino acids. Per the germline V gene, CDR1 is SGHDT and CDR2 is YYEEEE. V gave up 2 bases and J gave up 14 bases, with 16 bases separating them. CDR3 residues: CASSFAENLYLFF. CDR3 sequence (DNA): TGTGCCAGCAGCTTTGCTGAGAATCTATACCTGTTTTTT.

This clonotype was seen at least ten times. V is TRBV11-2 and J is TRBJ2-1; D is unresolved. The length of the CDR3 is 13 residues. Trimming left V 4 bases short and J 9 bases short, with 13 bases between. The germline V gene encodes CDR1 SGHAT and CDR2 FQNNGV. The CDR3 reads CASSSELGSEQFF. As DNA, the CDR3 is TGTGCCAGCAGCTCCGAGTTGGGTTCTGAGCAGTTCTTC.

The rearrangement uses TRBV18 and TRBJ2-3; TRBD2 aligns across 15 bases. This CDR3 is built from 20 residues. With V trimmed by 4 bases and J by 0 bases, 11 bases remained unmatched. Germline values: CDR1 KGHSH, CDR2 LQKENI. This CDR3 is CASSHRTGLAGGISTDTQYF. In DNA form, the CDR3 reads TGTGCCAGCTCACACCGCACGGGACTAGCGGGGGGAATAAGCACAGATACGCAGTATTTT.

This chain uses TRBV2 with TRBJ1-2; 10 bases map to TRBD1. V dropped 4 bases and J dropped 4; count of bases not matched to a gene: 3. Per the germline V gene, CDR1 is SNHLY and CDR2 is FYNNEI. The CDR3 is 14 amino acids. The CDR3 DNA reads as TGTGCCAGCAGTGCGGACAGGGGGGGCTATGGCTACACCTTC. Translating gives CASSADRGGYGYTF.